This T cell receptor (beta chain) was captured by sequencing in a study of T cells in Graves' hyperthyroidism and ophthalmopathy. Study-wide points: The model predicted ophthalmopathy a median approximately 6 months before onset.

This clonotype has a count of ten or more. Its antigen remains unidentified. Ophthalmopathy patients all had a Clinical Activity Score of at least 3, a NOSPECS grade of at least 4 and disease under 3 months old. Diagnostic assessment was based on clinical symptoms, serum thyroxine and TRAb, thyroid ultrasound and orbital computed tomography. PBMCs stemmed from 10 ml fresh peripheral blood. The junction had 5 bases not matched to a gene; V was cut back by 5 bases and J by 0 bases. This CDR3 contains 17 residues. Using RNA transcripts as the source, TCR beta CDR3 regions were amplified. The HTBI primer set drove a first-round RT-PCR of the TCR CDR3. One entry per CDR3 protein, called by TCRdb with MiXCR from the multiplex PCR reads. Here the sample spans hundreds of thousands of distinct CDR3 sequences, under 15% being singletons.

The source of this sequence is a man aged 18 to 30 with Graves' ophthalmopathy. The sample taken for sequencing was blood. The rearrangement uses TRBV12-3 or TRBV12-4 and TRBJ2-5, with 14 bases aligning to TRBD2. CDR3 loop: CASSPGLAGVYQETQYF. DNA for the CDR3: TGTGCCAGCAGTCCGGGACTAGCGGGGGTTTACCAAGAGACCCAGTACTTC.